Detailed here is one T cell receptor (beta chain). Its matching antigen is unknown. The data originate from a study of post-analysis software for immune sequencing data. CDR3 length: 15 amino acids. Germline-derived CDR1 and CDR2 are DFQATT and SNEGSKA (reference sequence). V was clipped by 0 bases and J by 0 bases, with 9 bases between them. The TCR beta cDNA libraries carried unique molecular identifiers. TCRdb re-derived calls from the PCR reads in MiXCR, one entry per CDR3 protein. The sample has some 890,000 distinct CDR3 sequences, roughly 50% seen once. Study observations and caveats: Under the F measure, samples that were prepared in one batch clustered strongly together. Five or six TRBV segments were significantly more frequent in patients than in controls. TRBV5-6, TRBV5-1 and TRBV20-1 were among these segments.

V and J are TRBV20-1 and TRBJ2-1; D gene ambiguous. This receptor was taken from a girl between 5 and 17 years old with multiple sclerosis. Specimen: blood. The CDR3 coding sequence is TGCAGTGCTAGAGAAGGCCGGAGCTCCTACAATGAGCAGTTCTTC. Amino acids: CSAREGRSSYNEQFF.